This TCR beta chain was recovered during a study of cytotoxic CD8 clonotypes in ibrutinib-treated CLL. TCRdb's copy holds only in-frame clones and misses some; the assay was immunoSEQ multiplex PCR. The sample lists approximately 60,000 clones; 54% were seen once. Study-wide results and caveats: Clonality, elevated at ibrutinib response, dropped back toward baseline at progression. Patients showed higher baseline clonality than age-matched healthy donors, and it tracked circulating CD8+ T-cell counts. Stable or contracted on treatment, public clonotypes were also uncommon.

The J segment lost 8 bases and the V segment lost 4 bases, leaving 4 bases of the junction unmatched. CDR1 is SGHRS, CDR2 YFSETQ, per germline. The CDR3 length is 13 residues. Of note for this clone: Its antigen remains unknown.

This specimen consisted of PBMCs, obtained at disease progression, from a patient treated with ibrutinib. V is TRBV5-1 and J is TRBJ2-4; 9 nucleotides line up with TRBD1. This clonotype was obtained from a human donor with chronic lymphocytic leukemia. In nucleotides, the CDR3 is TGCGCCAGCAGCGTGGGACAGGGAGACATTCAGTACTTC. It translates to CASSVGQGDIQYF.